A single sample gave rise to the 5 T cell receptor beta chains below, sequenced in a study of shared clonotypes between healthy human individuals. Data came from immunoSEQ multiplex PCR; TCRdb stores just in-frame clones and leaves some out. The profile shows a few million clones, 93% of them singletons. Only CD45RO-negative cells positively selected for CCR7 counted as naive CD8 cells, so terminally differentiated effector memory CD45RA+ cells were excluded. The sample consisted of naive CD8+ T cells from PBMCs. These receptors all come from a man aged 18 to 29 in good health. Some clones in this sample may be carry-over from other donors' samples.

The chain couples TRBV7-9 to TRBJ2-1; a possible D gene is TRBD1 (6 bases). V lost 5 bases, J lost 6 bases, and 8 bases lay in between. In germline, CDR1 is SEHNR, CDR2 FQNEAQ (reference sequence). This CDR3 has 12 residues. CDR3 DNA sequence: TGTGCCAGCAGCCAGGGGTCCAATGAGCAGTTCTTC. Translated: CASSQGSNEQFF.

V gene TRBV28 combines with J gene TRBJ2-7; no firm D call. V lost 1 base and J 7 bases, leaving 8 bases between the germline ends. The CDR3 contains 12 residues. Germline values: CDR1 MDHEN, CDR2 SYDVKM. CDR3 DNA sequence: TGTGCCAGCAGTTTATATTACTGGGAGCAGTACTTC. Encoded protein: CASSLYYWEQYF.

The chain joins TRBV7-9 to TRBJ1-3, with a tentative D call TRBD1 (6 bases). The CDR3 totals 13 residues. Trimming left V 3 bases short and J 4 bases short, with 7 bases between. Germline-derived CDR1 and CDR2 are SEHNR and FQNEAQ (reference sequence). The CDR3 protein is CASSFDRGNTIYF. The CDR3 DNA reads as TGTGCCAGCAGCTTTGACAGGGGAAACACCATATATTTT.

The chain joins TRBV6-5 to TRBJ2-7; 8 nucleotides match TRBD1. V gave up 8 bases and J gave up 2 bases; unmatched junction bases: 11. Germline lookup yields CDR1 MNHEY and CDR2 SVGAGI. The CDR3 has 15 residues. The CDR3 region has the DNA TGTGCCAGCCACCCCCGGGACAGGAAACCCTACGAGCAGTACTTC. Protein sequence: CASHPRDRKPYEQYF.

This clone has just one count. The gene calls are TRBV25-1 and TRBJ2-7, with 9 bases aligning to TRBD2. V lost 3 bases to trimming and J lost 1 base; unmatched junction nucleotides: 4. The CDR3 is 15 amino acids. Germline V CDR1 and CDR2: MGHDK, SYGVNS. CDR3 in amino acids: CASSEDSGRSYEQYF. The CDR3 DNA reads TGTGCCAGCAGTGAGGATAGCGGGAGATCCTACGAGCAGTACTTC.